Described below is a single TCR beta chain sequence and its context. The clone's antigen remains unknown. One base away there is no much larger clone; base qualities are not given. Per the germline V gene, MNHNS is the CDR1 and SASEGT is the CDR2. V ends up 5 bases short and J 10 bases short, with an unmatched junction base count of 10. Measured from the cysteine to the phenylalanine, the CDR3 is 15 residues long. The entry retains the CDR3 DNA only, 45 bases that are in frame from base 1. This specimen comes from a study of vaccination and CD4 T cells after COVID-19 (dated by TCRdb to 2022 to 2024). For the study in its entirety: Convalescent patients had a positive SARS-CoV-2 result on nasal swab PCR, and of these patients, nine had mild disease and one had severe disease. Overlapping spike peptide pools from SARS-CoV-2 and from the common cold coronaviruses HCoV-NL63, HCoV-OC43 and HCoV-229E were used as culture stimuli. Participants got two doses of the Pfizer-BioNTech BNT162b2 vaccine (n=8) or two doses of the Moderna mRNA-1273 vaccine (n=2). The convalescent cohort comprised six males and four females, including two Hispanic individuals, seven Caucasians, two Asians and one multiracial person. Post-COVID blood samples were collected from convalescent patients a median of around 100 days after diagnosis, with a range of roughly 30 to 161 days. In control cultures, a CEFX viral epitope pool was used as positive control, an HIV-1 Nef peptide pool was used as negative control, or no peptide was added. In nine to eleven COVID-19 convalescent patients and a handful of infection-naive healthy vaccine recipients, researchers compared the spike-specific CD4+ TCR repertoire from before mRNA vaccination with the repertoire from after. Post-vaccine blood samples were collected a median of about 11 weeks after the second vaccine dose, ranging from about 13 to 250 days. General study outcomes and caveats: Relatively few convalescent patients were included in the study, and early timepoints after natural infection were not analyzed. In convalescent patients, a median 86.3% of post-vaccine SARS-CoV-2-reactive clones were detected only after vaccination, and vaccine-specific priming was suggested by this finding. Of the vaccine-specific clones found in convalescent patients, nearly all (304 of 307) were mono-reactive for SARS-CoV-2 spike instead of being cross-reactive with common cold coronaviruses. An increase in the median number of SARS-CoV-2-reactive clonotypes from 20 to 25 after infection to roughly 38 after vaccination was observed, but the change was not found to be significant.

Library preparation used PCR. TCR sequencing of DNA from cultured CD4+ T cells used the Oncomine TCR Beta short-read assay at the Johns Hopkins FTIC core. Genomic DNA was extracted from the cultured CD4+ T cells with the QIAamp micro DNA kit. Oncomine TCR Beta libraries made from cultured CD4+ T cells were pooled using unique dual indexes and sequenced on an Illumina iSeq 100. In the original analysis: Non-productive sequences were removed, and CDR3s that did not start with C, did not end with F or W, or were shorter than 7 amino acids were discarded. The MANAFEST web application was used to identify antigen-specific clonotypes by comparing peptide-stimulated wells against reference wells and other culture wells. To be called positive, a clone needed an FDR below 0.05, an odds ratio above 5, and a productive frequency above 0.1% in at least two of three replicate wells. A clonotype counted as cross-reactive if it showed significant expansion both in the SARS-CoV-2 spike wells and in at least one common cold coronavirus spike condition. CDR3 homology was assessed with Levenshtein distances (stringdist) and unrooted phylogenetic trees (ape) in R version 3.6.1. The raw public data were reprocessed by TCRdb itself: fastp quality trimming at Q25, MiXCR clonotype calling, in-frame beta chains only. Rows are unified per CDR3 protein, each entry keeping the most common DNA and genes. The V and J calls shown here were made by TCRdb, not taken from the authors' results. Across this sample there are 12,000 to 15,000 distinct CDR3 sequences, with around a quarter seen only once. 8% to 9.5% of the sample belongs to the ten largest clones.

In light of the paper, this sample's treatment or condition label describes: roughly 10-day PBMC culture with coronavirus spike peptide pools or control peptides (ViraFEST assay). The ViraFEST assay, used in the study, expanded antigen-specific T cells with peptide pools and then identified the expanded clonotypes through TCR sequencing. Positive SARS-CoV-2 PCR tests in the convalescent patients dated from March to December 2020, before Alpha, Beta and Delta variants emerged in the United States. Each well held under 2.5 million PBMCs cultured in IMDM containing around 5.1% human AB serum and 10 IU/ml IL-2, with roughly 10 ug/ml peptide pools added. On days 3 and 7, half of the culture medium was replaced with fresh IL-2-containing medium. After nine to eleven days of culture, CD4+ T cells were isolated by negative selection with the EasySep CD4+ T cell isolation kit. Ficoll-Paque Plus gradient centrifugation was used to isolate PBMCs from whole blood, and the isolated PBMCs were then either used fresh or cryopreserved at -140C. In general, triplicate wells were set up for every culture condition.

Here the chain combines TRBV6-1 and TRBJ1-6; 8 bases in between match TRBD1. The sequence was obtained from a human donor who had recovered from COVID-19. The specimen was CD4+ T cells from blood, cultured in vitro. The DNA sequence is TGTGCCAGCAGTACCGGACAGGGAAGGGTCTCACCCCTCCACTTT. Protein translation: CASSTGQGRVSPLHF.